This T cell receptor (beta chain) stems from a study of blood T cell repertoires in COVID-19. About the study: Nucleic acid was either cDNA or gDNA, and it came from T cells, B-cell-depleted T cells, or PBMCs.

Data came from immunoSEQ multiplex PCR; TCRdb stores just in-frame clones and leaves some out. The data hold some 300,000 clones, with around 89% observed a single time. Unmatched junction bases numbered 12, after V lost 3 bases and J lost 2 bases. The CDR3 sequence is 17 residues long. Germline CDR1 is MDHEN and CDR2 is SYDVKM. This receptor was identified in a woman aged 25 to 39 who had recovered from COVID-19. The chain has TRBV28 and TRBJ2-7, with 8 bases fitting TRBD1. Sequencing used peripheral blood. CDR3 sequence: CASSFITRDRLTYEQYF. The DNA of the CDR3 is TGTGCCAGCAGTTTCATCACCCGGGACAGGCTAACCTACGAGCAGTACTTC.